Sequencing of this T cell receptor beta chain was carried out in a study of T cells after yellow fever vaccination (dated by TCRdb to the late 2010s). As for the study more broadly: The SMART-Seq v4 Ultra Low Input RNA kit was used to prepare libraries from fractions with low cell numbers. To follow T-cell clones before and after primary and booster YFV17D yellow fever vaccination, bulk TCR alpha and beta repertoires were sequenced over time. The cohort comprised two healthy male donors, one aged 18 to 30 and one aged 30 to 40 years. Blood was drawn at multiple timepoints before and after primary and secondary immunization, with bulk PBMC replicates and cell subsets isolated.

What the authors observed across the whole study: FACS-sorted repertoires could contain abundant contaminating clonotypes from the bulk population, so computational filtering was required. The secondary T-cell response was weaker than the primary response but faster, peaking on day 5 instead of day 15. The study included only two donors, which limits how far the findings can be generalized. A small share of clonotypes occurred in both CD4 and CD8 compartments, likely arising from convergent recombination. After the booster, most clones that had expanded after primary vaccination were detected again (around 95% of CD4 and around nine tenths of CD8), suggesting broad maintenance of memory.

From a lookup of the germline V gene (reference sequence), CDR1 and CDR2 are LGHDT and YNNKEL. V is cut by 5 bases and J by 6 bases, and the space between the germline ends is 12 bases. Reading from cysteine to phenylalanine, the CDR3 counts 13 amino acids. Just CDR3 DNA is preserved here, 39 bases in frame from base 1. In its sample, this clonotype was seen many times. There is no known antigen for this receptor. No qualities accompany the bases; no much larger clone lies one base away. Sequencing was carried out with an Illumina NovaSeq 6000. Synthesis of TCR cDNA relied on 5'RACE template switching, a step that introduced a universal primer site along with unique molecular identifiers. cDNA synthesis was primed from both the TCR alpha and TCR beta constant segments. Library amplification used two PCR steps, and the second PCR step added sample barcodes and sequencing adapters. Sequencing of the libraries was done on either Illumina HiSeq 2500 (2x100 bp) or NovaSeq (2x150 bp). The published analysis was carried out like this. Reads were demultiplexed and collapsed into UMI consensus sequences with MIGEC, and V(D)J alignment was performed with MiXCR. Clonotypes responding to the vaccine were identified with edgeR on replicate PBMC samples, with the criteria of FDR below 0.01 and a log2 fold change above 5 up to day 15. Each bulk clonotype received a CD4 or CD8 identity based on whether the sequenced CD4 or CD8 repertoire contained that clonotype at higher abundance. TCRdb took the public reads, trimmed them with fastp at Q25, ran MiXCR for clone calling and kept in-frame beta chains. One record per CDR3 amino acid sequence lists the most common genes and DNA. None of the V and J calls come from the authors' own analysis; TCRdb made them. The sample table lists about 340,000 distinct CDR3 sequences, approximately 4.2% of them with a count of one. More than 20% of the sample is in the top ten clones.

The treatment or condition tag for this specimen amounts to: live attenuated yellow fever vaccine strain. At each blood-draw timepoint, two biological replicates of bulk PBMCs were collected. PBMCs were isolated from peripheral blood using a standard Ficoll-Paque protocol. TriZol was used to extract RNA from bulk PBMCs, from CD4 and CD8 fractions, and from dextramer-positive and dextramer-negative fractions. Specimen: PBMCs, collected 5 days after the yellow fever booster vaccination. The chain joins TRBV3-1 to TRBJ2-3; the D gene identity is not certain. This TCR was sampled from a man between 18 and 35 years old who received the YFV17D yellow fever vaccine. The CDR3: CASSSASPDTQYF. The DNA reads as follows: TGTGCCAGCAGCTCTGCTTCGCCGGATACGCAGTATTTT.